Below, 29 T cell receptor beta chains from the same sample are listed, as sequenced in a study of T cell changes during pregnancy in multiple sclerosis. Assay: immunoSEQ multiplex PCR; the TCRdb copy retains only in-frame clones and omits some. This table holds roughly 88,000 clones, 92% found once. The source was peripheral blood, collected in the first trimester of pregnancy. These receptors were taken from a female donor with multiple sclerosis, enrolled in a pregnancy study.

This chain connects TRBV6-5 to TRBJ1-5; no firm D call. V lost 8 bases and J 6 bases, leaving 20 bases between the germline ends. CDR3 length equals 15 residues. Germline loops: CDR1 MNHEY, CDR2 SVGAGI. The CDR3 nucleotides are TGTGCCAGCGCTCCGCGTCCCGACGGCGGTCAGCCCCAGCATTTT. Its protein is CASAPRPDGGQPQHF.

The chain joins TRBV27 to TRBJ2-7; 10 bases match TRBD2. With 3 bases clipped from V and 0 bases from J, the junction kept 5 bases outside the gene matches. The CDR3 is 16 amino acids. CDR1 and CDR2 from the germline V gene are MNHEY and SMNVEV (reference sequence). CDR3 sequence (DNA): TGTGCCAGCAGTTTCCTCGCTAGCGGGAGCTCCTACGAGCAGTACTTC. Encoded protein: CASSFLASGSSYEQYF.

The chain has TRBV7-9 and TRBJ2-3; 8 bases align to TRBD2. Trimming removed 2 bases from V and 2 bases from J; junction bases left unmatched: 6. The CDR3 extends over 16 amino acids. Germline V gene data show CDR1 as SEHNR and CDR2 as FQNEAQ (reference sequence). Here the CDR3 DNA reads TGTGCCAGCAGCTTAAAAGCGGGAGAGATCACAGATACGCAGTATTTT. Translating it yields CASSLKAGEITDTQYF.

The count of this clone is one. Here the CDR3 DNA reads TGTGCCAGCAGCTTGGGGCAGCAAGAGACCCAGTACTTC. Encoded protein: CASSLGQQETQYF. The J gene is TRBJ2-5, the V gene TRBV5-4; D call uncertain. Per the germline V gene, CDR1 is SGHNT and CDR2 is YYREEE (reference sequence). Trimming left V 0 bases short and J 2 bases short, with 5 bases between. The CDR3 runs to 13 residues. Full variable domain (outside the CDR3, taken from reference TRBV5-4 and TRBJ2-5): ETGVTQSPTHLIKTRGQQVTLRCSSQSGHNTVSWYQQALGQGPQFIFQYYREEENGRGNFPPRFSGLQFPNYSSELNVNALELDDSALYLCASSLGQQETQYFGPGTRLLVL.

The rearrangement links TRBV20-1 to TRBJ1-4; D call uncertain. Trimming left V 5 bases short and J 8 bases short, with 9 bases between. CDR3 length equals 11 residues. The germline gives CDR1 DFQATT, CDR2 SNEGSKA (reference sequence). CDR3 sequence reads: CSAFVREKLFF. The CDR3 DNA sequence: TGCAGTGCTTTCGTTCGGGAAAAACTGTTTTTT.

The chain is built from TRBV9 and TRBJ1-2; the D gene is possibly TRBD1 (5 bases). The CDR3 spans 15 residues. V lost 0 bases and J 0 bases, leaving 9 bases between the germline ends. Germline values: CDR1 SGDLS, CDR2 YYNGEE. The CDR3 loop reads CASSVDGGSNYGYTF. The CDR3 DNA sequence: TGTGCCAGCAGCGTAGACGGGGGATCTAACTATGGCTACACCTTC.

The rearrangement links TRBV5-1 to TRBJ2-5, with 7 positions matching TRBD1. CDR3 length: 18 amino acids. CDR1 and CDR2 (germline): SGHRS, YFSETQ. V gave up 4 bases and J gave up 0 bases; unmatched junction bases: 15. The CDR3 DNA is TGCGCCAGCAGCCCCGCCTCAGACAGGGAAGCGTACCAAGAGACCCAGTACTTC. It is translated as CASSPASDREAYQETQYF.

V and J are TRBV27 and TRBJ2-7, with unresolved D. Germline CDR1 reads MNHEY; CDR2 reads SMNVEV (reference sequence). The V end was cut by 5 bases, the J end by 4 bases, with 18 bases between. The CDR3 covers 15 residues. CDR3 loop: CASSPLVAGSYEQYF. The CDR3, as DNA: TGTGCCAGCAGTCCCCTGGTCGCCGGGTCTTACGAGCAGTACTTC.

This chain links TRBV6-5 with TRBJ2-2; 8 positions match TRBD2. Germline-derived CDR1 and CDR2 are MNHEY and SVGAGI. V shed 6 bases, J shed 5 bases, and the junction held 5 bases outside the gene matches. CDR3 length: 14 residues. CDR3 in amino acids: CASRPGLGTGELFF. The CDR3 DNA reads TGTGCCAGCAGGCCGGGACTAGGGACCGGGGAGCTGTTTTTT.

The rearrangement links TRBV6-1 to TRBJ2-2; 7 bases match TRBD1. V dropped 2 bases and J dropped 2; count of bases not matched to a gene: 5. The length of the CDR3 is 16 residues. Germline CDR1 is MNHNS and CDR2 is SASEGT. The DNA for the CDR3 is TGTGCCAGCAGTGAACCACAGGGGTCTAACACCGGGGAGCTGTTTTTT. It codes for CASSEPQGSNTGELFF.

The chain joins TRBV19 to TRBJ2-3, with 9 bases aligning to TRBD2. This CDR3 region has 16 residues. V shed 4 bases and J 7 bases; nucleotides not matched to a gene: 12. The germline gives CDR1 LNHDA, CDR2 SQIVND (reference sequence). In nucleotides, the CDR3 is TGTGCCAGTAGTACCCAGGGAGCGGGGGGCGCGAATACGCAGTATTTT. Translating gives CASSTQGAGGANTQYF.

The rearrangement joins TRBV9 to TRBJ2-7; 8 nucleotides line up with TRBD1. The CDR3 extends over 15 amino acids. V gave up 3 bases and J gave up 4 bases; unmatched junction bases: 9. Looked up from germline, CDR1 is SGDLS and CDR2 is YYNGEE. The CDR3 DNA reads TGTGCCAGCAGCGCCCAGGCAGGGGGCATATACGAGCAGTACTTC. This sequence encodes CASSAQAGGIYEQYF. Using reference TRBV9 and TRBJ2-7 for the parts outside the CDR3, the full variable domain is DSGVTQTPKHLITATGQRVTLRCSPRSGDLSVYWYQQSLDQGLQFLIQYYNGEERAKGNILERFSAQQFPDLHSELNLSSLELGDSALYFCASSAQAGGIYEQYFGPGTRLTVT.

The V and J genes are TRBV5-1 and TRBJ2-1; 9 positions agree with TRBD1. The CDR3 covers 17 residues. V lost 4 bases, J lost 6 bases, and 14 bases stayed unmatched. Germline V CDR1 and CDR2: SGHRS, YFSETQ. Written as DNA, the CDR3 is TGCGCCAGCAGCGGCCTAGGGGGGACAGGGCCCCTCAATGAGCAGTTCTTC. Amino acids: CASSGLGGTGPLNEQFF.

This chain uses TRBV6-5 with TRBJ1-1; 9 nucleotides align to TRBD1. The V gene's germline CDR1 is MNHEY and CDR2 SVGAGI. The CDR3 has 15 amino acids. The V and J ends lost 6 bases and 0 bases, in that order; junction bases with no gene match: 5. The CDR3 loop reads CASRRDRDLNTEAFF. In nucleotides, the CDR3 is TGTGCCAGCAGGAGGGACAGGGACCTGAACACTGAAGCTTTCTTT.

The sample holds one count of this clone. The chain joins TRBV9 to TRBJ1-1, with TRBD1 identical over 9 bases. This CDR3 contains 13 residues. CDR1 and CDR2 (germline): SGDLS, YYNGEE. The J segment lost 9 bases and the V segment lost 3 bases, leaving 6 bases of the junction unmatched. The CDR3 sequence: CASSGGQGSQAFF. The CDR3, as DNA: TGTGCCAGCAGCGGAGGACAGGGGTCGCAAGCTTTCTTT.

The chain combines TRBV4-1 with TRBJ1-4, with 8 positions matching TRBD1. The V segment lost 1 base and the J segment 0 bases; nucleotides outside the gene matches: 1. The CDR3 sequence is 16 residues long. Germline V gene lookup returns CDR1 MGHRA and CDR2 YSYEKL. The CDR3 DNA sequence: TGCGCCAGCAGCCAAGGCAGGGGGCCAACTAATGAAAAACTGTTTTTT. Translated, it gives CASSQGRGPTNEKLFF.

The V gene is TRBV2, the J gene TRBJ2-1; weak D call: TRBD2 (5 bases). CDR1 and CDR2 from the germline V gene are SNHLY and FYNNEI. The V gene lost 4 bases and the J gene lost 3 bases, with 16 bases spanning the gap. CDR3 length equals 16 residues. CDR3 in DNA: TGTGCCAGCAGTGCTATTGGCGGGTCCGACTACAATGAGCAGTTCTTC. This codes for CASSAIGGSDYNEQFF.

Turning to this clone: Different DNA sequences within this sample yield the same CDR3. J is TRBJ2-7 and V is TRBV30; 9 bases are a match to TRBD1. Germline V gene lookup returns CDR1 GTSNPN and CDR2 SVGIG (reference sequence). The V gene end was trimmed by 4 bases and the J gene end by 4 bases; junction bases not matched to a gene: 2. The length of the CDR3 is 12 residues. CDR3 sequence: CAWTGQGYEQYF. DNA for the CDR3: TGTGCCTGGACGGGACAGGGTTACGAGCAGTACTTC.

The chain employs TRBV2 and TRBJ2-1; perhaps TRBD2 as D (5 bases). The germline CDR1 and CDR2 sequences are SNHLY and FYNNEI. V dropped 6 bases and J dropped 3 bases, with 12 bases sitting between them. The CDR3 spans 14 residues. CDR3: CASSALADYNEQFF. DNA for the CDR3: TGTGCCAGCAGCGCTCTAGCAGACTACAATGAGCAGTTCTTC.

This rearrangement joins TRBV7-2 to TRBJ2-3, with TRBD2 identical over 10 bases. Germline loops: CDR1 SGHTA, CDR2 FQGNSA. The CDR3 runs 15 residues. The V gene end was trimmed by 5 bases and the J gene end by 6 bases; junction bases not matched to a gene: 8. CDR3 region: CASSQSGLAYDTQYF. The CDR3 nucleotides read TGTGCCAGCAGCCAATCGGGACTAGCGTACGATACGCAGTATTTT.

The rearrangement uses TRBV19 and TRBJ2-1, with 10 nucleotides matching TRBD2. V was clipped by 3 bases and J by 0 bases; unmatched bases: 11. The CDR3 loop spans 19 amino acids. In germline, CDR1 is LNHDA, CDR2 SQIVND (reference sequence). The CDR3 DNA follows: TGTGCCAGTAGTATTGACGCCGGGACTAGCGCCCGCTCCTACAATGAGCAGTTCTTC. Its translation is CASSIDAGTSARSYNEQFF.

The chain carries TRBV9 and TRBJ2-5; D unresolved. V was pared by 0 bases and J by 1 base, with 13 bases between. The CDR3 consists of 16 residues. Germline V lookup: CDR1 SGDLS, CDR2 YYNGEE. This CDR3 reads CASSVAQTSGQETQYF. CDR3 bases: TGTGCCAGCAGCGTAGCTCAGACGTCGGGCCAAGAGACCCAGTACTTC.

The V gene is TRBV5-1, the J gene TRBJ1-1; 7 positions agree with TRBD1. Germline values: CDR1 SGHRS, CDR2 YFSETQ. J gave up 5 bases and V 1 base, and 17 bases lay outside the gene matches. The CDR3 is 18 amino acids. The CDR3 DNA reads as TGCGCCAGCAGCTTGTTTACGACCCTATCGACAGGGAGGACTGAAGCTTTCTTT. It is translated as CASSLFTTLSTGRTEAFF.

In this sample, this clone turned up once. The V and J genes are TRBV15 and TRBJ1-2, with 8 positions matching TRBD1. V shed 8 bases, J shed 4 bases, and the junction held 3 bases outside the gene matches. Germline CDR1 reads LNHNV; CDR2 reads YYDKDF (reference sequence). The CDR3 is 12 amino acids. The CDR3 is CATGQGGYGYTF. The DNA of the CDR3 is TGTGCCACCGGACAGGGTGGCTATGGCTACACCTTC.

This rearrangement joins TRBV6-1 to TRBJ2-7; D not resolved. Trimming cost V 4 bases and J 4 bases, with 2 bases left between them. Germline lookup yields CDR1 MNHNS and CDR2 SASEGT. The CDR3 sequence is 10 residues long. The CDR3 loop reads CASSAYEQYF. The CDR3 DNA sequence: TGTGCCAGCAGTGCATACGAGCAGTACTTC.

The V gene is TRBV5-1, the J gene TRBJ2-3; D remains ambiguous. In germline, CDR1 is SGHRS, CDR2 YFSETQ. The ends were cut back, 0 bases at V and 5 bases at J, with 7 bases in the middle. The CDR3 sequence is 13 residues long. DNA for the CDR3: TGCGCCAGCAGCTTGGGCGCAGGAGATACGCAGTATTTT. Its translation is CASSLGAGDTQYF.

For this clone: The same CDR3 is also encoded by other DNA sequences in this sample. The chain is built from TRBV19 and TRBJ1-1; no reliable D call. Trimming took 3 bases from V and 0 from J, leaving 5 bases between them. The CDR3 has 13 residues. Germline V gene data show CDR1 as LNHDA and CDR2 as SQIVND (reference sequence). Written as DNA, the CDR3 is TGTGCCAGTAGTATCAATCTGAACACTGAAGCTTTCTTT. It translates to CASSINLNTEAFF.

The chain carries TRBV29-1 and TRBJ2-7, with D possibly TRBD1 on 5 matching bases. Germline CDR1 and CDR2: SQVTM and ANQGSEA. The ends were cut back, 6 bases at V and 0 bases at J, with 18 bases in the middle. CDR3 size: 15 residues. This CDR3 is CSVFLGTGYSYEQYF. CDR3 bases: TGCAGCGTCTTCTTGGGAACAGGATACTCCTACGAGCAGTACTTC.

This chain links TRBV5-1 with TRBJ2-7, with D maybe TRBD2 (6 bases). This CDR3 contains 14 residues. V dropped 1 base and J dropped 3 bases, with 11 bases sitting between them. Germline V gene lookup returns CDR1 SGHRS and CDR2 YFSETQ. This CDR3 reads CASSLSWGDYEQYF. The DNA for the CDR3 is TGCGCCAGCAGCTTGTCTTGGGGGGACTACGAGCAGTACTTC.